This record looks at one T cell receptor beta chain sequence and its context. What it recognizes is unknown. These data belong to a study of Graves' ophthalmopathy and Graves' hyperthyroidism. Aged 18 to 65, the patients with hyperthyroidism had under 2 months' duration and were newly diagnosed. Exclusion covered patients with other autoimmune diseases or uncontrolled infections (as well as pregnancy or lactation). Orbital computed tomography, together with clinical symptoms, serum thyroxine, TRAb and thyroid ultrasound, was used for diagnosis. The study's findings and limits: Detection in blood was also observed for most expanded thyroid clonotypes above 0.001 frequency.

With 3 bases removed from V and 3 bases from J, the gap between germline ends came to 9 bases. Germline V CDR1 and CDR2: SGHTA, FQGNSA. This CDR3 is built from 14 residues. Beta-chain TCR CDR3 regions were amplified from RNA transcripts. Following a first-round RT-PCR that used HTBI primers, a second-round multiplex PCR was carried out. TCRdb re-called the multiplex PCR reads through MiXCR, storing one row per CDR3 protein. The profile shows 900,000 to 1,200,000 distinct CDR3 sequences, roughly two fifths of them singletons. This TCR was recovered from an adult man with Graves' hyperthyroidism. Sequenced input: peripheral blood or thyroid tissue (not recorded which). The genes are TRBV7-2 and TRBJ1-3, with D unresolved. In DNA form, the CDR3 reads TGTGCCAGCAGCTTTGGGAGTATTGGAAACACCATATATTTT. Protein: CASSFGSIGNTIYF.